This TCR beta chain was found in a study of T cells in localized non-small cell lung cancer. General study findings and limits: Exceeding tumor, uninvolved adjacent lung had the highest T cell clonality. Only one tumor region went through sequencing, so heterogeneity may still be there.

Regarding this clone: Antigen specificity is unknown.

The assay was immunoSEQ multiplex PCR, and TCRdb's table has in-frame clones only and misses some. Found here are tens of thousands of clones, around 87% of them singletons; the top ten hold roughly a sixth. The sequencing here drew on PBMCs, taken before any cancer treatment. The sequence derives from a female donor with stage II lung adenocarcinoma.

This chain's CDR3 is CASSLAVTPYEAFF. CDR3 coding DNA: TGTGCCAGCAGCTTAGCGGTAACACCATATGAAGCTTTCTTT. The chain combines TRBV7-8 with TRBJ1-1; no reliable D call. The CDR3 runs 14 residues. Germline loops: CDR1 SGHVS, CDR2 FQNEAQ. V lost 0 bases, J lost 7 bases, and 12 bases lay in between.